A selection of T cell receptor beta chains follows, all from one sample in a study of identical twins. TCRdb re-called the 5' RACE reads with MiXCR, one entry per CDR3 protein. Of 410,000 or so distinct CDR3 sequences listed, 18% are singletons. The source material was naive T cells sorted from blood. The receptors here all came from a man aged 45-65 years in good health. CDR3s include the opening cysteine and the closing phenylalanine or tryptophan. The order of the fields is J gene, V gene, D gene, clone size, CDR3 protein, CDR3 DNA. The D gene is left open where the match is weak. A clone size is listed for some rows: how often the clone was seen (once, few, many), or a class if it is expanded.

TRBJ1-4 | TRBV27 | NA | NA | CASSPTTGRKLFF | TGTGCCAGCAGTCCAACCACGGGTAGAAAACTGTTTTTT
TRBJ2-5 | TRBV5-1 | NA | NA | CASSGEDSPGEETQYF | TGCGCCAGCAGCGGTGAGGACAGTCCCGGGGAAGAGACCCAGTACTTC
TRBJ2-1 | TRBV27 | NA | many | CASSLGTYGNEQFF | TGTGCCAGCAGTTTGGGGACGTATGGGAATGAGCAGTTCTTC
TRBJ1-5 | TRBV4-3 | NA | NA | CASSQDSRGSQPQHF | TGCGCCAGCAGCCAAGATAGTAGAGGGTCTCAGCCCCAGCATTTT
TRBJ1-2 | TRBV4-3 | NA | NA | CASSRDSTGYGYTF | TGCGCCAGCAGCCGAGACAGCACAGGCTATGGCTACACCTTC
TRBJ2-1 | TRBV12-3/TRBV12-4 | TRBD2 | few | CASSRGLAGPPKFF | TGTGCCAGCAGCCGGGGACTAGCGGGGCCCCCGAAGTTCTTC
TRBJ2-2 | TRBV19 | TRBD1 | few | CASRRGTVNTGELFF | TGTGCCAGTAGAAGGGGGACAGTAAACACCGGGGAGCTGTTTTTT
TRBJ2-3 | TRBV4-3 | TRBD2 | few | CASSQGPSGNTDTQYF | TGCGCCAGCAGCCAGGGTCCTAGCGGGAACACAGATACGCAGTATTTT
TRBJ2-1 | TRBV12-3/TRBV12-4 | TRBD1 | few | CASSTGTGVNEQFF | TGTGCCAGCAGCACCGGGACAGGGGTAAATGAGCAGTTCTTC
TRBJ2-7 | TRBV6-6 | NA | NA | CASSFPQSGEQYF | TGTGCCAGCAGTTTCCCCCAGAGTGGCGAGCAGTACTTC
TRBJ2-3 | TRBV29-1 | TRBD2 | NA | CSVGQSSGSVDTQYF | TGCAGCGTGGGACAGTCTAGCGGGAGTGTAGATACGCAGTATTTT
TRBJ1-1 | TRBV25-1 | NA | NA | CASRGFDNTEAFF | TGTGCCAGCAGGGGATTTGATAACACTGAAGCTTTCTTT
TRBJ1-2 | TRBV20-1 | NA | NA | CSAGRVDGYTF | TGCAGTGCAGGCAGGGTCGATGGCTACACCTTC
TRBJ1-4 | TRBV2 | NA | once | CASSRTGFFEKLFF | TGTGCCAGCAGCCGGACGGGTTTCTTTGAAAAACTGTTTTTT
TRBJ2-2 | TRBV7-8 | NA | NA | CASSLTGVANTGELFF | TGTGCCAGCAGCTTAACGGGGGTCGCGAACACCGGGGAGCTGTTTTTT
TRBJ2-7 | TRBV6-4 | NA | few | CDGQGGNYEQYF | TGTGATGGGCAGGGGGGGAACTACGAGCAGTACTTC
TRBJ2-5 | TRBV20-1 | TRBD2 | few | CSARDGTGGRETQYF | TGCAGTGCTAGAGATGGAACGGGGGGGCGGGAGACCCAGTACTTC
TRBJ2-1 | TRBV28 | TRBD2 | NA | CASSPTGLAAYNEQFF | TGTGCCAGCAGTCCCACGGGACTAGCGGCCTACAATGAGCAGTTCTTC
TRBJ2-7 | TRBV6-1 | TRBD1 | NA | CASRSDRDRRTTYEQYF | TGTGCCAGCAGATCTGACCGGGACAGAAGAACAACCTACGAGCAGTACTTC
TRBJ2-1 | TRBV29-1 | TRBD2 | few | CSGREAPVHEQFF | TGCAGCGGGCGGGAGGCCCCAGTCCATGAGCAGTTCTTC
TRBJ2-7 | TRBV15 | NA | few | CATSRDVGPYEQYF | TGTGCCACCAGCAGGGACGTGGGGCCCTACGAGCAGTACTTC
TRBJ1-6 | TRBV7-2 | NA | NA | CASRPDSRVNSPLHF | TGTGCCAGCAGGCCAGACTCAAGGGTTAATTCACCCCTCCACTTT
TRBJ1-1 | TRBV5-1 | NA | few | CASSPGPLEAFF | TGCGCCAGCAGCCCGGGCCCGCTTGAAGCTTTCTTT
TRBJ2-3 | TRBV10-3 | TRBD2 | NA | CAIGTSGTDTQYF | TGTGCCATCGGGACTAGCGGCACAGATACGCAGTATTTT
TRBJ2-7 | TRBV11-2 | TRBD2 | many | CASSLSGTSGGDRSYEQYF | TGTGCCAGCAGCTTATCCGGGACTAGCGGGGGGGATCGGTCCTACGAGCAGTACTTC
TRBJ2-6 | TRBV28 | NA | NA | CASSLAGAKTGANVLTF | TGTGCCAGCAGTTTAGCGGGGGCTAAGACTGGGGCCAACGTCCTGACTTTC
TRBJ2-3 | TRBV9 | TRBD2 | NA | CASSVGPSGRSADTQYF | TGTGCCAGCAGCGTAGGGCCTAGCGGGAGATCAGCAGATACGCAGTATTTT
TRBJ2-7 | TRBV6-2/TRBV6-3 | TRBD2 | few | CASSYGGDYEQYF | TGTGCCAGCAGTTACGGGGGGGACTACGAGCAGTACTTC
TRBJ1-6 | TRBV6-2/TRBV6-3 | TRBD1 | NA | CASREGASAPLHF | TGTGCCAGCAGAGAGGGGGCTAGCGCTCCCCTCCACTTT
TRBJ1-2 | TRBV11-2 | NA | few | CASSSIMDSLRNGYTF | TGTGCCAGCAGTTCTATAATGGACAGTCTACGTAATGGCTACACCTTC
TRBJ1-6 | TRBV6-1 | NA | many | CASREGVNSPLHF | TGTGCCAGCAGGGAAGGGGTTAATTCACCCCTCCACTTT
TRBJ2-2 | TRBV7-9 | NA | NA | CASSLDVRYTGELFF | TGTGCCAGCAGCTTAGACGTGAGGTACACCGGGGAGCTGTTTTTT
TRBJ2-4 | TRBV6-6 | NA | few | CASSYSGKNIQYF | TGTGCCAGCAGTTACTCCGGGAAAAACATTCAGTACTTC
TRBJ2-4 | TRBV5-1 | TRBD2 | NA | CASSATSGAALAKNIQYF | TGCGCCAGCTCGGCGACTAGCGGAGCCGCCCTAGCCAAAAACATTCAGTACTTC
TRBJ1-1 | TRBV28 | TRBD1 | many | CASYVRGGKSEAFF | TGTGCCAGCTACGTAAGAGGGGGCAAGAGTGAAGCTTTCTTT
TRBJ2-5 | TRBV4-2 | NA | NA | CASSQDLSVIVKTQYF | TGTGCCAGCAGCCAAGACCTATCCGTAATTGTCAAGACCCAGTACTTC
TRBJ2-5 | TRBV12-3/TRBV12-4 | NA | NA | CASSRLREMGQETQYF | TGTGCCAGCAGTCGCCTTAGGGAAATGGGACAAGAGACCCAGTACTTC
TRBJ2-1 | TRBV5-1 | NA | NA | CASAEAQSYNEQFF | TGCGCCAGCGCAGAGGCCCAGTCTTACAATGAGCAGTTCTTC
TRBJ2-3 | TRBV10-3 | TRBD1 | many | CAISEYSQTGWFGDTQYF | TGTGCCATCAGTGAATATTCCCAGACAGGGTGGTTCGGAGATACGCAGTATTTT
TRBJ2-3 | TRBV5-1 | NA | NA | CASSLENRVDTQYF | TGCGCCAGCAGCTTGGAAAACAGGGTAGATACGCAGTATTTT
TRBJ2-2 | TRBV6-2/TRBV6-3 | NA | many | CASTQGTGELFF | TGTGCCAGCACCCAGGGAACCGGGGAGCTGTTTTTT
TRBJ2-1 | TRBV11-2 | NA | many | CASSSPGSSYNEQFF | TGTGCCAGCAGCTCCCCAGGGAGCTCCTACAATGAGCAGTTCTTC
TRBJ2-1 | TRBV4-1 | NA | NA | CASSQGGRSYEKFF | TGCGCCAGCAGCCAAGGGGGCAGAAGCTATGAGAAGTTCTTC
TRBJ2-3 | TRBV2 | NA | NA | CASTRGGSQYF | TGTGCCAGCACTCGAGGAGGGTCGCAGTATTTT
TRBJ1-4 | TRBV21-1 | NA | NA | CASSKVSPPENEKLFF | TGTGCCAGCAGCAAAGTGAGCCCGCCGGAGAATGAAAAACTGTTTTTT
TRBJ2-3 | TRBV27 | NA | many | CASSPLPGGQGTDTQYF | TGTGCCAGCAGTCCATTACCGGGGGGACAGGGCACAGATACGCAGTATTTT
TRBJ2-1 | TRBV6-1 | NA | few | CASSPGTNSYNEQFF | TGTGCCAGCAGTCCTGGGACAAATTCCTACAATGAGCAGTTCTTC
TRBJ1-6 | TRBV10-3 | TRBD1 | many | CATTAEGAPGSPLHF | TGTGCCACCACGGCCGAGGGGGCGCCGGGTTCACCCCTCCACTTT
TRBJ2-5 | TRBV14 | TRBD2 | NA | CASSQDSLFPSGTYQETQYF | TGTGCCAGCAGCCAAGATTCTCTCTTTCCTAGCGGGACGTACCAAGAGACCCAGTACTTC
TRBJ2-2 | TRBV7-9 | NA | many | CASSGPRAGSSTGELFF | TGTGCCAGCAGCGGTCCTCGGGCAGGGAGCAGCACCGGGGAGCTGTTTTTT
TRBJ2-5 | TRBV20-1 | NA | many | CSATTDGFLRETQYF | TGCAGTGCTACCACGGATGGGTTCCTCCGAGAGACCCAGTACTTC
TRBJ2-2 | TRBV27 | TRBD1 | many | CASTTQTGDRYTGELFF | TGTGCCAGCACAACTCAGACAGGGGATAGGTACACCGGGGAGCTGTTTTTT
TRBJ1-5 | TRBV27 | NA | NA | CASSYKGDQPQHF | TGTGCCAGCAGTTATAAAGGGGATCAGCCCCAGCATTTT
TRBJ2-3 | TRBV5-1 | TRBD2 | few | CASSLLSGRAGDTQYF | TGCGCCAGCAGCCTACTCAGCGGGAGGGCCGGAGATACGCAGTATTTT
TRBJ2-5 | TRBV25-1 | NA | NA | CASSDLLAETQYF | TGTGCCAGCAGTGACCTACTAGCTGAGACCCAGTACTTC
TRBJ1-1 | TRBV7-2 | TRBD1 | NA | CASSRRGRSLNTEAFF | TGTGCCAGCAGCCGCAGGGGGCGCAGCTTGAACACTGAAGCTTTCTTT
TRBJ2-1 | TRBV7-2 | TRBD2 | few | CASSLGGITMRQFF | TGTGCCAGCAGCCTCGGGGGGATAACAATGAGGCAGTTCTTC
TRBJ2-7 | TRBV5-1 | TRBD1 | NA | CASSLGTGRSYEQYF | TGCGCCAGCAGCCTAGGGACAGGGCGCTCCTACGAGCAGTACTTC